These 25 T cell receptor beta chains came from one sample sequenced in a study of T-cell reconstitution after alpha-beta-depleted transplantation in children. During its preparation, the TCRbeta library received unique molecular identifiers. TCRdb re-called the PCR reads with MiXCR, one entry per CDR3 protein. This table holds 600,000 to 800,000 distinct CDR3 sequences, about an eighth found once. The sequencing here drew on PBMCs, taken before TCRalphabeta/CD19-depleted stem cell transplant. These receptors came from a girl aged 2-9 years with congenital amegakaryocytic thrombocytopenia, due to receive a stem cell transplant.

This clonotype has ten or more counts. This chain joins TRBV20-1 and TRBJ2-3; D is perhaps TRBD1 or TRBD2 (5 bases each). The V and J ends lost 6 bases and 1 base respectively, with 11 bases between them. Per germline, CDR1 DFQATT and CDR2 SNEGSKA (reference sequence). The CDR3 runs to 13 residues. CDR3 protein: CSADRDGTDTQYF. In DNA, the CDR3 is TGCAGTGCCGACCGGGACGGCACAGATACGCAGTATTTT.

This clonotype was observed at least ten times. V usage is TRBV5-1 and J usage is TRBJ2-1; 13 bases match TRBD2. Trimming at V came to 4 bases and at J to 7 bases, leaving 8 bases not matched to a gene. CDR1 and CDR2 from the germline V gene are SGHRS and YFSETQ. CDR3 length: 16 residues. CDR3 in DNA: TGCGCCAGCAGCCCCGGGACTAGCGGGAAATATAATGAGCAGTTCTTC. Translating gives CASSPGTSGKYNEQFF.

This clonotype has a count of ten or more. The V call is TRBV29-1, the J call TRBJ2-1, with 7 bases that match TRBD1. Germline loops: CDR1 SQVTM, CDR2 ANQGSEA. Trimming cost V 4 bases and J 1 base; bases outside gene matches: 4. The length of the CDR3 is 14 residues. The CDR3 here is CSVANRGSYNEQFF. CDR3 nucleotide sequence: TGCAGCGTTGCTAACAGGGGTTCCTACAATGAGCAGTTCTTC.

This clonotype came up many times. This chain connects TRBV7-2 to TRBJ2-3; D is possibly TRBD1 (6 bases). The V gene's germline CDR1 is SGHTA and CDR2 FQGNSA. V gave up 5 bases and J gave up 6 bases, with 18 bases separating them. There are 15 residues in the CDR3. CDR3 sequence (DNA): TGTGCCAGCAGCCCTGGGGGCTTTTTCGGGGATACGCAGTATTTT. Residues: CASSPGGFFGDTQYF.

The chain carries TRBV7-3 and TRBJ1-1, with D possibly matching TRBD1 (5 bases). The germline V gene encodes CDR1 SGHTA and CDR2 FQGTGA. Trimming took 5 bases from V and 0 from J, leaving 16 bases between them. The CDR3 contains 16 residues. CDR3 DNA: TGTGCCAGCAGCCAGACGGGACGGAGAATGAACACTGAAGCTTTCTTT. Translated: CASSQTGRRMNTEAFF.

This clonotype was seen many times. The chain uses TRBV10-3 and TRBJ2-1; TRBD2 agrees at 12 bases. Germline V gene sequence: CDR1 ENHRY, CDR2 SYGVKD. The ends lost 4 bases at V and 1 base at J; junction bases unmatched: 8. CDR3 size: 18 residues. DNA of the CDR3: TGTGCCATCAGTGTATCGACTAGCGGGAGAACGTCCTACAATGAGCAGTTCTTC. As protein: CAISVSTSGRTSYNEQFF.

There are a few counts of this clonotype. This chain uses TRBV7-6 with TRBJ2-5; no firm D call. Trimming removed 2 bases from V and 4 bases from J, with 5 bases in between. CDR3 length: 12 residues. Germline V CDR1 and CDR2: SGHVS, FNYEAQ. The CDR3 is CASSLYLETQYF. CDR3 bases: TGTGCCAGCAGCTTATACTTAGAGACCCAGTACTTC.

There are many counts of this clonotype. The chain couples TRBV29-1 to TRBJ2-7, with 8 bases aligning to TRBD1. CDR3 length: 12 residues. The germline V gene has CDR1 SQVTM and CDR2 ANQGSEA. The J segment lost 2 bases and the V segment lost 4 bases, leaving 1 base of the junction unmatched. Written as DNA, the CDR3 is TGCAGCGTTGGGACAGGGCCCTACGAGCAGTACTTC. This gives the protein CSVGTGPYEQYF.

The chain joins TRBV18 to TRBJ2-7, with no clear D. CDR3 length: 13 amino acids. Trimming removed 3 bases at V and 6 bases at J, with 12 bases between. The germline V gene encodes CDR1 KGHSH and CDR2 LQKENI. This CDR3 is CASSPSHSAEQYF. DNA of the CDR3: TGTGCCAGCTCACCTTCCCACTCTGCCGAGCAGTACTTC. Variable domain in full (rest from reference TRBV18 and TRBJ2-7): NAGVMQNPRHLVRRRGQEARLRCSPMKGHSHVYWYRQLPEEGLKFMVYLQKENIIDESGMPKERFSAEFPKEGPSILRIQQVVRGDSAAYFCASSPSHSAEQYFGPGTRLTVT.

This clonotype was detected many times. The chain carries TRBV29-1 and TRBJ2-3, with TRBD2 matching over 7 bases. V trimming: 5 bases; J trimming: 6 bases; junction bases outside the gene matches: 11. CDR1 is SQVTM, CDR2 ANQGSEA, per germline. The CDR3 runs to 14 residues. The CDR3 sequence is CSVLKGGRSDTQYF. The CDR3 DNA reads as TGCAGCGTTCTTAAGGGAGGGCGTTCGGATACGCAGTATTTT.

The chain uses TRBV11-2 and TRBJ1-2; TRBD1 matches at 10 bases. The trim removed 3 bases at V and 8 bases at J, leaving 12 bases unmatched. This CDR3 contains 16 residues. The germline CDR1 and CDR2 sequences are SGHAT and FQNNGV. CDR3 sequence reads: CASSLGPRDRGRGYTF. CDR3 DNA: TGTGCCAGCAGCTTGGGGCCCCGGGACAGGGGAAGAGGCTACACCTTC.

The rearrangement links TRBV5-1 to TRBJ1-1, with unresolved D. V lost 9 bases and J lost 1, with 10 bases in between. The V gene's germline CDR1 is SGHRS and CDR2 YFSETQ. CDR3 length equals 12 residues. CDR3: CATREGNTEAFF. CDR3 nucleotide sequence: TGCGCCACCCGCGAAGGGAACACTGAAGCTTTCTTT.

The chain combines TRBV20-1 with TRBJ2-1; 14 bases line up with TRBD2. J was trimmed by 8 bases and V by 4 bases; bases with no gene match: 10. CDR3 length: 16 residues. CDR1 and CDR2 from the germline V gene are DFQATT and SNEGSKA (reference sequence). The CDR3 region has the DNA TGCAGTGCTACGGGACTAGCGGGAGCCCGGGTCGATGAGCAGTTCTTC. Protein sequence: CSATGLAGARVDEQFF.

As regards this clonotype: This may be a read error, as it is one base from a much larger clone. The gene calls are TRBV20-1 and TRBJ2-3; D perhaps matches TRBD2 (6 bases). Germline loops: CDR1 DFQATT, CDR2 SNEGSKA (reference sequence). This CDR3 comprises 16 residues. The ends were cut back, 3 bases at V and 4 bases at J, with 20 bases in the middle. CDR3 coding DNA: TGCAGTGCTAGGGACCCCTGGGAGGTCAGCTCAGATACGCAGTATTTT. Amino acids: CSARDPWEVSSDTQYF.

This clonotype was counted many times. The gene calls are TRBV12-3 or TRBV12-4 and TRBJ2-7; 13 bases map to TRBD2. The CDR3 sequence is 15 residues long. J was trimmed by 2 bases and V by 5 bases; bases with no gene match: 3. The DNA for the CDR3 is TGTGCCAGCAGTCAACTAGCGGGAGGGCCCTACGAGCAGTACTTC. This sequence encodes CASSQLAGGPYEQYF.

This rearrangement joins TRBV12-3 or TRBV12-4 to TRBJ2-5; D is perhaps TRBD2 (6 bases). The germline V and J ends were trimmed by 8 bases and 3 bases, with 13 bases remaining between them. The CDR3 has 13 residues. The CDR3 loop is CASHRGGEETQYF. The CDR3 DNA sequence: TGTGCCAGCCATCGCGGAGGGGAAGAGACCCAGTACTTC.

This clonotype has a count of ten or more. The chain combines TRBV12-3 or TRBV12-4 with TRBJ2-2; D uncertain. CDR3 length equals 16 residues. Trimming removed 5 bases at V and 4 bases at J, with 17 bases between. DNA of the CDR3: TGTGCCAGCAGTCCCCGTTCAGCGCCCGGCACCGGGGAGCTGTTTTTT. This sequence encodes CASSPRSAPGTGELFF.

This clonotype was observed at least ten times. The chain is built from TRBV20-1 and TRBJ1-1; D is unresolved. Deletions cut 1 base from V and 6 bases from J, with 3 bases between. Per germline, CDR1 DFQATT and CDR2 SNEGSKA (reference sequence). The CDR3 runs 10 residues. In nucleotides, the CDR3 is TGCAGTGCTAGAGTCCCTGAAGCTTTCTTT. Its translation: CSARVPEAFF.

This clonotype turned up a few times. The J gene is TRBJ2-1, the V gene TRBV3-1, with 8 bases fitting TRBD2. The V and J ends lost 0 bases and 2 bases, in that order; junction bases with no gene match: 6. The CDR3 is made up of 17 amino acids. Germline V CDR1 and CDR2: LGHDT, YNNKEL (reference sequence). The CDR3 coding sequence is TGTGCCAGCAGCCAAGATTACCATAGCGGGACCTACAATGAGCAGTTCTTC. It translates to CASSQDYHSGTYNEQFF.

Notes on this clonotype: The junction shows a germline mismatch at one end, possibly a read error. V gene TRBV7-7 combines with J gene TRBJ2-6; tentatively, D is TRBD1 (5 bases). This CDR3 has 15 residues. Germline V gene data show CDR1 as SSHAT and CDR2 as FNYEAQ (reference sequence). Written as DNA, the CDR3 is TGTGCCAGCAGCTTAGACAGCTCTGGGGCCAGCGTCCTGACTTTC. Translating gives CASSLDSSGASVLTF.

This sequence joins TRBV20-1 and TRBJ2-3, with D possibly being TRBD1 (5 bases). This CDR3 has 14 amino acids. CDR1 is DFQATT, CDR2 SNEGSKA, per germline (reference sequence). V lost 1 base and J 5 bases, leaving 13 bases between the germline ends. The CDR3 region is CSARGGGPRDTQYF. CDR3 in DNA: TGCAGTGCTAGAGGGGGCGGTCCGAGAGATACGCAGTATTTT.

This clonotype was recorded a few times. The DNA of the CDR3 is TGCGCCAGCAGCTTAACCGGCAGGGGAAACACAGATACGCAGTATTTT. Protein product: CASSLTGRGNTDTQYF. The J gene is TRBJ2-3, the V gene TRBV5-1; tentatively, D is TRBD1 (6 bases). Germline V lookup: CDR1 SGHRS, CDR2 YFSETQ. Trimming removed 2 bases at V and 2 bases at J, with 15 bases between. The CDR3 consists of 16 residues.

This clonotype has ten or more counts. The V and J genes are TRBV10-3 and TRBJ2-3; 8 positions agree with TRBD1. This CDR3 is built from 17 residues. Per germline, CDR1 ENHRY and CDR2 SYGVKD. V trimming: 4 bases; J trimming: 4 bases; junction bases outside the gene matches: 13. DNA of the CDR3: TGTGCCATCAGTGGGTATCTGGGAGACAGGGGTGCAGATACGCAGTATTTT. Protein product: CAISGYLGDRGADTQYF.

The chain couples TRBV2 to TRBJ1-2; TRBD1 matches 8 bases. CDR3 length: 15 residues. The junction had 9 bases not matched to a gene; V was cut back by 8 bases and J by 1 base. Germline CDR1 SNHLY, CDR2 FYNNEI. This CDR3 reads CASARDRGRNYGYTF. The CDR3 DNA reads as TGTGCCAGCGCCAGAGACAGGGGCCGTAACTATGGCTACACCTTC.

The gene calls are TRBV20-1 and TRBJ2-7; D remains ambiguous. Germline CDR1 DFQATT, CDR2 SNEGSKA (reference sequence). With 3 bases removed from V and 1 base from J, the gap between germline ends came to 13 bases. There are 14 residues in the CDR3. CDR3 loop: CSARPLALSYEQYF. The CDR3 region has the DNA TGCAGTGCTAGGCCGCTTGCTCTTTCCTACGAGCAGTACTTC.